Here is one TCR beta chain with its context. Its antigen is still unknown. This sample is part of a study of shared clonotypes between healthy human individuals. Study-wide findings and caveats: Relative to memory subsets, naive subsets generally showed larger estimated richness.

Once extracted for a subset, genomic DNA was divided evenly among several immunoSEQ plates. TCRdb keeps only in-frame clones here, not all; method: immunoSEQ multiplex PCR. The repertoire holds some 700,000 clones, with 90% as singletons. Sequencing was performed on memory CD8+ T cells from PBMCs. Regarding subset: CD45RO+ cells pooled with CCR7-negative TemRA cells. The TCR originated in a man in his late teens or twenties in good health. Some clones in this sample may be carry-over from other donors' samples.

The CDR3 DNA follows: TGTGCCAGCTCACCATATCCGGGTCCTCACTATGGCTACACCTTC. This sequence encodes CASSPYPGPHYGYTF. The V gene is TRBV18, the J gene TRBJ1-2; D gene uncertain. CDR3 length equals 15 residues. Germline V CDR1 and CDR2: KGHSH, LQKENI. The germline V and J ends were trimmed by 2 bases and 3 bases, with 13 bases remaining between them.